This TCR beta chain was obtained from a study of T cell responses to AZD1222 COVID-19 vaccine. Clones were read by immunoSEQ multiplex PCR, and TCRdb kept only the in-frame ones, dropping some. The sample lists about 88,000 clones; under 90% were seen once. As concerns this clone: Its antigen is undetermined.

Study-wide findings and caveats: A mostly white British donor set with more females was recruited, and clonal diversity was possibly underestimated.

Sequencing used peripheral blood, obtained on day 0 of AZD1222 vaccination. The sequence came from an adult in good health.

CDR3 amino acids: CASSPRGENQPQHF. CDR3 nucleotides: TGTGCCAGCTCACCACGGGGTGAGAATCAGCCCCAGCATTTT. V is TRBV18 and J is TRBJ1-5; no reliable D call. The CDR3 totals 14 residues. The germline V gene has CDR1 KGHSH and CDR2 LQKENI. V lost 1 base, J lost 4 bases, and 8 bases lay in between.